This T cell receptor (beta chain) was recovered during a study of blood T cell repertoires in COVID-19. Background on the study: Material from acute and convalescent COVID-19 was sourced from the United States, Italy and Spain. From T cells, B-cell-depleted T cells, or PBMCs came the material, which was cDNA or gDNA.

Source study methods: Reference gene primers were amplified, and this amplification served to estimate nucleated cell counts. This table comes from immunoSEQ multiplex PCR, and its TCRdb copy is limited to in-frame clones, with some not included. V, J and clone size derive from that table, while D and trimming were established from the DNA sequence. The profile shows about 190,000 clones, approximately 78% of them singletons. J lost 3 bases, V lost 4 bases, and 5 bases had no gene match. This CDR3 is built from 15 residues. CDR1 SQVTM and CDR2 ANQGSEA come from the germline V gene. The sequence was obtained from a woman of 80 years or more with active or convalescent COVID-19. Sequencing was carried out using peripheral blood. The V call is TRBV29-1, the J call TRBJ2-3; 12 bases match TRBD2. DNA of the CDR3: TGCAGCGTTGTTTCTAGCGGGGGGGCAACAGATACGCAGTATTTT. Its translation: CSVVSSGGATDTQYF.